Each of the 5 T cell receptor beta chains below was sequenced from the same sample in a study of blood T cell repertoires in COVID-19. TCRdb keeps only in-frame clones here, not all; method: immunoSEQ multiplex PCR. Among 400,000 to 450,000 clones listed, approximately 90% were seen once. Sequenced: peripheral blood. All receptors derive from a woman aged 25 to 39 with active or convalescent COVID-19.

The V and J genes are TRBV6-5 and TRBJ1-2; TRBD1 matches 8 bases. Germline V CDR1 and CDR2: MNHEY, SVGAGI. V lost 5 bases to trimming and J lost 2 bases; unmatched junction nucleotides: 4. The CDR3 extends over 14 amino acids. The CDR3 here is CASSRDRKNYGYTF. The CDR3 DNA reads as TGTGCCAGCAGTCGGGACAGGAAAAACTATGGCTACACCTTC.

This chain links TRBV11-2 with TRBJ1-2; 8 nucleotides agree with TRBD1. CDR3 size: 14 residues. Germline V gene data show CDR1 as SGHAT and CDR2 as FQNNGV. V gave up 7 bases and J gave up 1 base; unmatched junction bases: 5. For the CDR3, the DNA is TGTGCCAGCACCATCGGACAGGGTAACTATGGCTACACCTTC. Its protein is CASTIGQGNYGYTF.

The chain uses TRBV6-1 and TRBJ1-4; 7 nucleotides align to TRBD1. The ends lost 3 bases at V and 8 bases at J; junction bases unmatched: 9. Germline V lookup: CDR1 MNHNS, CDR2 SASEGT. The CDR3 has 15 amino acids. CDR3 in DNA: TGTGCCAGCAGTGAGGGCGACAGGGAAGACGAAAAACTGTTTTTT. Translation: CASSEGDREDEKLFF.

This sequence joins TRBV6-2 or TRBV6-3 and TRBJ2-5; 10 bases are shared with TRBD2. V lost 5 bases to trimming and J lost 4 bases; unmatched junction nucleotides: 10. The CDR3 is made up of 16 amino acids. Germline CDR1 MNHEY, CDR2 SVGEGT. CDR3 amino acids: CASSTQEREGRETQYF. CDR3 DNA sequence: TGTGCCAGCAGTACCCAGGAGCGGGAGGGCCGAGAGACCCAGTACTTC.

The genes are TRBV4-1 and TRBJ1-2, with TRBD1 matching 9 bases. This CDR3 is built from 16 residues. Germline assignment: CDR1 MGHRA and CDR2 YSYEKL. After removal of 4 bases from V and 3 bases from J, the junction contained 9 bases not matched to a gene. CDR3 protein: CASSLVQGALDYGYTF. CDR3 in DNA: TGCGCCAGCAGCCTCGTACAGGGGGCCCTTGACTATGGCTACACCTTC.